The 25 T cell receptor beta chains below come from one sample, sequenced in a study of post-analysis software for immune sequencing data. TCR beta cDNA libraries included unique molecular identifiers. TCRdb independently ran MiXCR on the PCR reads; one entry per CDR3 protein. The data contain about 620,000 distinct CDR3 sequences, around 47% of them singletons. No cognate antigen is known for these TCRs. Points from the study as a whole: Controls had lower frequencies than patients of four or five TRBV segments, which included TRBV5-6, TRBV5-1 and TRBV20-1.

Specimen: blood. The receptors derive from a girl between 10 and 17 years old with multiple sclerosis.

This clonotype has a single count. The CDR3 reads CASSFGYTGTDTQYF. The CDR3 DNA reads as TGTGCCAGCAGTTTCGGGTACACCGGCACAGATACGCAGTATTTT. The V gene is TRBV12-3 or TRBV12-4, the J gene TRBJ2-3; D call uncertain. Between the trimmed V and J ends, which lost 3 bases and 1 base, there was a span of 11 bases. This CDR3 has 15 amino acids.

Concerning this clonotype itself: Germline is not matched at one junction end, which may reflect a read error. The rearrangement uses TRBV12-3 or TRBV12-4 and TRBJ1-4, with D possibly matching TRBD1 (6 bases). The CDR3 is made up of 14 amino acids. CDR3 region: CASSFTGRKEKRFF. The DNA for the CDR3 is TGTGCCAGCAGTTTTACAGGGAGGAAAGAAAAACGGTTTTTT.

The rearrangement uses TRBV3-1 and TRBJ2-7; TRBD1 agrees at 7 bases. J lost 2 bases, V lost 3 bases, and 1 base had no gene match. There are 13 residues in the CDR3. CDR1 is LGHDT, CDR2 YNNKEL, per germline (reference sequence). Here the CDR3 DNA reads TGTGCCAGCAGCCAGGGACAGCCCTACGAGCAGTACTTC. This gives the protein CASSQGQPYEQYF.

Turning to this clonotype: An end of the junction does not agree with germline; a read error may underlie this. The chain carries TRBV7-9 and TRBJ2-7; TRBD2 aligns across 9 bases. Germline values: CDR1 SEHNR, CDR2 FQNEAQ (reference sequence). This CDR3 region has 14 residues. The CDR3 spells CVSSQTSGPYEQYF. CDR3 DNA: TGTGTCAGCAGCCAGACTAGCGGACCGTACGAGCAGTACTTC.

This clonotype appeared a few times. The chain is built from TRBV27 and TRBJ2-1, with 7 bases that match TRBD2. The CDR3 runs 16 residues. Germline V CDR1 and CDR2: MNHEY, SMNVEV (reference sequence). With V trimmed by 6 bases and J by 0 bases, 8 bases remained unmatched. CDR3 nucleotide sequence: TGTGCCAGCAGCTTGAATGGCGGGAGCTCCTACAATGAGCAGTTCTTC. Its protein product is CASSLNGGSSYNEQFF.

The chain has TRBV12-3 or TRBV12-4 and TRBJ2-3, with a possible D match to TRBD1 (6 bases). V was cut by 1 base and J by 13 bases, with 24 bases left in between. The CDR3 loop spans 16 amino acids. CDR3 sequence: CASSLVTGQRADAEYF. The DNA of the CDR3 is TGTGCCAGCAGTTTAGTTACAGGGCAGAGGGCAGATGCGGAGTATTTT.

This chain connects TRBV6-6 to TRBJ2-3; tentatively, D is TRBD1 (5 bases). V lost 5 bases, J lost 2 bases, and 17 bases lay in between. Germline V gives CDR1 MNHNY, CDR2 SVGAGI (reference sequence). The CDR3 runs to 16 residues. This CDR3 reads CASSPQGLGHTDTQYF. The CDR3 DNA is TGTGCCAGCAGTCCCCAGGGTTTGGGTCACACAGATACGCAGTATTTT.

This clonotype showed up just a few times. The rearrangement links TRBV29-1 to TRBJ2-1; D is undetermined. The CDR3 totals 10 residues. Germline-derived CDR1 and CDR2 are SQVTM and ANQGSEA. The V gene lost 4 bases and the J gene lost 6 bases, with 4 bases spanning the gap. CDR3 nucleotides: TGCAGCGTTGGAAGCAATGAGCAGTTCTTC. This gives the protein CSVGSNEQFF.

This chain connects TRBV7-2 to TRBJ2-4; TRBD2 agrees at 9 bases. Germline V gives CDR1 SGHTA, CDR2 FQGNSA. J lost 4 bases, V lost 5 bases, and 6 bases had no gene match. The CDR3 is 15 residues long. The CDR3, as DNA: TGTGCCAGCAGCCCTAGACTAGCGGATAAAAACATTCAGTACTTC. This encodes CASSPRLADKNIQYF.

The J gene is TRBJ2-5, the V gene TRBV29-1, with 8 bases matching TRBD1. CDR3 size: 14 residues. J lost 5 bases, V lost 6 bases, and 11 bases had no gene match. The germline CDR1 and CDR2 sequences are SQVTM and ANQGSEA. DNA for the CDR3: TGCAGCGTGGCGGGACAGGTCAAGCGGGAGACCCAGTACTTC. It yields the protein CSVAGQVKRETQYF.

This clonotype was picked up a small number of times. The rearrangement joins TRBV12-3 or TRBV12-4 to TRBJ1-1, with D uncertain. Trimming took 4 bases from V and 1 from J, leaving 4 bases between them. This CDR3 is built from 12 residues. CDR3 residues: CASSWGNTEAFF. In DNA, the CDR3 is TGTGCCAGCAGTTGGGGGAACACTGAAGCTTTCTTT.

The chain is built from TRBV7-9 and TRBJ1-1, with 9 bases aligning to TRBD1. The CDR3 extends over 14 amino acids. Losses at the gene ends were 5 bases for V and 5 bases for J; bases not matched to a gene: 6. CDR1 is SEHNR, CDR2 FQNEAQ, per germline (reference sequence). CDR3 bases: TGTGCCAGCAGCCCGGGACAGGGTGTGACTGAAGCTTTCTTT. It codes for CASSPGQGVTEAFF.

This rearrangement joins TRBV12-3 or TRBV12-4 to TRBJ1-2; 9 nucleotides match TRBD1. The CDR3 has 15 amino acids. J gave up 1 base and V 8 bases, and 8 bases lay outside the gene matches. As DNA, the CDR3 is TGTGCCAGCGGAATTACAGGGGGCCTTAACTATGGCTACACCTTC. Its translation: CASGITGGLNYGYTF.

In this sample, this clonotype turned up once. The chain combines TRBV12-3 or TRBV12-4 with TRBJ2-3; TRBD2 matches at 8 bases. The length of the CDR3 is 15 residues. V gave up 6 bases and J gave up 3 bases; unmatched junction bases: 8. The CDR3 reads CASRQTRLATDTQYF. CDR3 DNA: TGTGCCAGCAGGCAAACCCGACTAGCGACAGATACGCAGTATTTT.

The rearrangement links TRBV29-1 to TRBJ2-7; D tentatively fits TRBD1 or TRBD2 (6 bases each). The better agreement between TRBJ2-5 and the DNA end casts doubt on the J call. Germline assignment: CDR1 SQVTM and CDR2 ANQGSEA. CDR3 size: 19 residues. The CDR3 protein is CSVEDQHKAVTLGGETQYF. The DNA for the CDR3 is TGCAGCGTTGAAGATCAACACAAAGCAGTAACTCTAGGGGGGGAGACCCAGTACTTC.

A note on this clonotype: An end of the junction does not agree with germline; a read error may underlie this. The rearrangement uses TRBV27 and TRBJ2-7, with TRBD2 matching over 9 bases. There are 15 residues in the CDR3. CDR1 and CDR2 (germline): MNHEY, SMNVEV (reference sequence). The CDR3 spells CASRPTSGRAYGQYF. The CDR3 coding sequence is TGTGCCAGCAGACCAACTAGCGGGCGGGCCTACGGGCAGTACTTC.

The chain is built from TRBV5-1 and TRBJ2-7; D gene unclear. Germline V gene lookup returns CDR1 SGHRS and CDR2 YFSETQ. The V end was cut by 0 bases, the J end by 6 bases, with 4 bases between. The length of the CDR3 is 11 residues. The CDR3 loop reads CASSLAAEQYF. The CDR3 DNA sequence: TGCGCCAGCAGCTTGGCCGCCGAGCAGTACTTC. The whole variable domain, remainder taken from reference TRBV5-1 and TRBJ2-7, is KAGVTQTPRYLIKTRGQQVTLSCSPISGHRSVSWYQQTPGQGLQFLFEYFSETQRNKGNFPGRFSGRQFSNSRSEMNVSTLELGDSALYLCASSLAAEQYFGPGTRLTVT.

Turning to this clonotype: This could be a read error, since a much larger clone is one nucleotide away. This chain uses TRBV29-1 with TRBJ2-7; the D is unclear. The germline V gene encodes CDR1 SQVTM and CDR2 ANQGSEA. Deletions cut 7 bases from V and 7 bases from J, with 14 bases between. The CDR3 extends over 11 amino acids. The CDR3 loop is CSAEVGGEQYF. The CDR3 region has the DNA TGCAGCGCCGAAGTGGGTGGAGAGCAGTACTTC.

A few counts support this clonotype. V usage is TRBV5-1 and J usage is TRBJ2-7; D perhaps matches TRBD1 (6 bases). The V gene's germline CDR1 is SGHRS and CDR2 YFSETQ. The CDR3 length is 14 residues. V was cut by 2 bases and J by 5 bases, with 14 bases left in between. The CDR3 coding sequence is TGCGCCAGCAGCTTCCTAGTTAGGGGGAACGAGCAGTACTTC. The encoded protein is CASSFLVRGNEQYF. Using reference TRBV5-1 and TRBJ2-7 for the parts outside the CDR3, the full variable domain is KAGVTQTPRYLIKTRGQQVTLSCSPISGHRSVSWYQQTPGQGLQFLFEYFSETQRNKGNFPGRFSGRQFSNSRSEMNVSTLELGDSALYLCASSFLVRGNEQYFGPGTRLTVT.

The chain employs TRBV7-8 and TRBJ2-6, with 8 bases fitting TRBD1. The CDR3 has 17 residues. Germline V CDR1 and CDR2: SGHVS, FQNEAQ. V dropped 6 bases and J dropped 0; count of bases not matched to a gene: 7. CDR3 sequence: CASSTGQAVSGANVLTF. The CDR3 nucleotides read TGTGCCAGCAGTACGGGACAGGCTGTCTCTGGGGCCAACGTCCTGACTTTC.

The chain couples TRBV7-2 to TRBJ2-2; 10 bases align to TRBD1. Germline trimming cut 3 bases from V and 6 bases from J; bases unmatched to any gene: 4. The CDR3 extends over 15 amino acids. Germline V gene lookup returns CDR1 SGHTA and CDR2 FQGNSA. The CDR3 loop reads CASSLAGQGPGELFF. The CDR3 nucleotides read TGTGCCAGCAGCTTGGCGGGACAGGGGCCCGGGGAGCTGTTTTTT.

The J gene is TRBJ2-2, the V gene TRBV5-1; D is undetermined. V dropped 0 bases and J dropped 8 bases, with 11 bases sitting between them. Germline V gene lookup returns CDR1 SGHRS and CDR2 YFSETQ. This CDR3 is built from 14 residues. CDR3: CASSLDLGMGELFF. As DNA, the CDR3 is TGCGCCAGCAGCTTGGATCTGGGGATGGGGGAGCTGTTTTTT.

The chain joins TRBV12-3 or TRBV12-4 to TRBJ2-5; weak D call: TRBD2 (6 bases). The CDR3 contains 15 residues. Trimming left V 1 base short and J 2 bases short, with 11 bases between. CDR3 loop: CASSLGTGVQETQYF. DNA for the CDR3: TGTGCCAGCAGTTTAGGAACGGGAGTACAAGAGACCCAGTACTTC.

The rearrangement uses TRBV6-4 and TRBJ2-5; D might be TRBD1 or TRBD2, each matching 5 bases. Germline lookup yields CDR1 MRHNA and CDR2 SNTAGT. Trimming removed 6 bases at V and 1 base at J, with 15 bases between. CDR3 size: 15 residues. The CDR3 loop is CASSPGWDPQETQYF. The CDR3 nucleotides are TGTGCCAGCAGCCCTGGGTGGGACCCCCAAGAGACCCAGTACTTC.

The rearrangement joins TRBV7-8 to TRBJ2-3, with TRBD2 matching 10 bases. Germline V gene sequence: CDR1 SGHVS, CDR2 FQNEAQ. J lost 7 bases, V lost 0 bases, and 4 bases had no gene match. This CDR3 contains 15 residues. As DNA, the CDR3 is TGTGCCAGCAGCTTAGCACTAGCGGGGTTCCATACGCAGTATTTT. Its protein is CASSLALAGFHTQYF.